The 27 T cell receptor beta chains reported below all come from one sample, sequenced in a study of CD8+ T cells in alopecia areata. After isolation, RNA underwent reverse transcription to generate cDNA as the sequencing template. Using immunoSEQ multiplex PCR, the repertoire was profiled, and TCRdb retains in-frame clones only, with some absent. This table has 75,000 to 100,000 clones, around 38% appearing once. Sequenced input: CD4+ T cells sorted from blood. The source of these receptors is a human donor with alopecia areata.

The chain combines TRBV10-3 with TRBJ2-7; 7 bases agree with TRBD2. Trimming cost V 3 bases and J 4 bases; bases outside gene matches: 3. The CDR3 sequence is 13 residues long. Looked up from germline, CDR1 is ENHRY and CDR2 is SYGVKD. The CDR3 spells CAISEQLAYEQYF. DNA of the CDR3: TGTGCCATCAGTGAACAACTAGCGTACGAGCAGTACTTC.

V is TRBV20-1 and J is TRBJ2-7; tentatively, D is TRBD1 (5 bases). The CDR3 runs to 11 residues. Per the germline V gene, CDR1 is DFQATT and CDR2 is SNEGSKA (reference sequence). Trimming shortened V by 6 bases and J by 3 bases, and 9 bases separated the two germline ends. The CDR3 protein is CSARQRYEQYF. As DNA, the CDR3 is TGCAGTGCAAGACAGCGCTACGAGCAGTACTTC.

This chain links TRBV5-1 with TRBJ2-1; TRBD2 matches at 10 bases. Germline CDR1 reads SGHRS; CDR2 reads YFSETQ. There are 16 residues in the CDR3. With 4 bases clipped from V and 6 bases from J, the junction kept 10 bases outside the gene matches. The CDR3 sequence: CASSRQGAGGGNEQFF. In DNA form, the CDR3 reads TGCGCCAGCAGCCGACAGGGAGCGGGAGGGGGCAATGAGCAGTTCTTC.

The table lists this clone with a few counts. This rearrangement joins TRBV5-1 to TRBJ2-3; D perhaps matches TRBD1 (5 bases). Looked up from germline, CDR1 is SGHRS and CDR2 is YFSETQ. With 3 bases removed from V and 0 bases from J, the gap between germline ends came to 11 bases. This CDR3 is built from 15 residues. CDR3 sequence: CASSSGHLSTDTQYF. The CDR3 DNA is TGCGCCAGCAGCTCTGGACACCTTAGCACAGATACGCAGTATTTT.

This clone was found a few times. The gene calls are TRBV7-8 and TRBJ2-3, with 9 bases fitting TRBD1. The CDR3 length is 13 residues. V lost 10 bases, J lost 6 bases, and 8 bases stayed unmatched. Germline CDR1 reads SGHVS; CDR2 reads FQNEAQ. The CDR3 protein is CATTGTGIDTQYF. The CDR3 DNA sequence: TGTGCCACCACCGGGACAGGGATCGATACGCAGTATTTT.

The rearrangement joins TRBV7-7 to TRBJ1-1; D remains unclear. V was clipped by 1 base and J by 0 bases, with 15 bases between them. CDR1 is SSHAT, CDR2 FNYEAQ, per germline (reference sequence). CDR3 size: 17 residues. The CDR3 nucleotides read TGTGCCAGCAGCTTAGTGTCAGCCGAGGTTTTGAACACTGAAGCTTTCTTT. This encodes CASSLVSAEVLNTEAFF.

V is TRBV9 and J is TRBJ2-7; 12 bases match TRBD2. Trimming took 3 bases from V and 6 from J; bases not matched to a gene: 7. The germline V gene has CDR1 SGDLS and CDR2 YYNGEE. The CDR3 is 15 amino acids. The CDR3 sequence is CASSEGLAGYGEQYF. The CDR3 region has the DNA TGTGCCAGCAGCGAAGGACTAGCGGGATATGGCGAGCAGTACTTC.

The V and J genes are TRBV14 and TRBJ2-1; the D is unclear. The CDR3 covers 12 residues. Germline assignment: CDR1 SGHDN and CDR2 FVKESK. V was pared by 5 bases and J by 8 bases, with 10 bases between. The CDR3, as DNA: TGTGCCAGCAGCTCCCCTACCTATGAGCAGTTCTTC. Translation: CASSSPTYEQFF.

The sample holds a few counts of this clone. The V gene is TRBV30, the J gene TRBJ1-4; 8 bases agree with TRBD1. J lost 0 bases, V lost 8 bases, and 8 bases had no gene match. Germline V CDR1 and CDR2: GTSNPN, SVGIG (reference sequence). There are 15 residues in the CDR3. The CDR3 bases are TGTGCCCACCAACCGACAGGGGCAACTAATGAAAAACTGTTTTTT. It yields the protein CAHQPTGATNEKLFF.

The chain couples TRBV29-1 to TRBJ1-1; TRBD1 matches 9 bases. The CDR3 length is 12 residues. Per germline, CDR1 SQVTM and CDR2 ANQGSEA. The ends lost 6 bases at V and 5 bases at J; junction bases unmatched: 4. The CDR3: CSVTGGGTEAFF. In DNA, the CDR3 is TGCAGCGTGACAGGGGGTGGGACTGAAGCTTTCTTT.

This clone was seen a few times. The chain joins TRBV6-5 to TRBJ2-5; the D is unclear. V was pared by 1 base and J by 4 bases, with 16 bases between. The length of the CDR3 is 16 residues. Germline V CDR1 and CDR2: MNHEY, SVGAGI. The DNA for the CDR3 is TGTGCCAGCAGTTACTTGCAGGACCGACCTCCAGAGACCCAGTACTTC. Protein: CASSYLQDRPPETQYF.

The rearrangement uses TRBV4-3 and TRBJ1-1, with 9 bases fitting TRBD1. Trimming removed 3 bases from V and 4 bases from J; junction bases left unmatched: 6. The CDR3 is 15 residues long. Germline CDR1 reads LGHNA; CDR2 reads YSLEER. The CDR3 sequence is CASSQESTGGTEAFF. CDR3 nucleotide sequence: TGCGCCAGCAGCCAGGAATCGACAGGGGGCACTGAAGCTTTCTTT.

This clone was counted only a few times. The chain has TRBV4-1 and TRBJ2-7; 11 nucleotides agree with TRBD2. With 2 bases clipped from V and 3 bases from J, the junction kept 3 bases outside the gene matches. Germline lookup yields CDR1 MGHRA and CDR2 YSYEKL. The CDR3 runs to 15 residues. The CDR3 coding sequence is TGCGCCAGCAGCCAATTCGGGACTAGCGGCTACGAGCAGTACTTC. Its protein is CASSQFGTSGYEQYF.

V gene TRBV18 combines with J gene TRBJ2-1; no definite D call. The CDR3 is made up of 14 amino acids. Per the germline V gene, CDR1 is KGHSH and CDR2 is LQKENI. Trimming took 5 bases from V and 3 from J, leaving 11 bases between them. The CDR3 coding sequence is TGTGCCAGCTCAACGGCCGCTAACTACAATGAGCAGTTCTTC. Its protein product is CASSTAANYNEQFF.

The sample holds a few counts of this clone. The chain combines TRBV7-9 with TRBJ2-2; unclear D gene. The CDR3 length is 16 residues. Trimming took off 6 bases at V and 2 bases at J, with 16 bases between the two ends. Looked up from germline, CDR1 is SEHNR and CDR2 is FQNEAQ (reference sequence). The CDR3 sequence is CASSILGSQNTGELFF. CDR3 sequence (DNA): TGTGCCAGCAGTATCCTCGGGTCCCAAAACACCGGGGAGCTGTTTTTT.

This clone was picked up a small number of times. DNA of the CDR3: TGTGCCAGTACTGAGGCGACAGGGGGTTTTTCACCCCTCCACTTT. It codes for CASTEATGGFSPLHF. V gene TRBV19 combines with J gene TRBJ1-6; 9 bases agree with TRBD1. Germline V CDR1 and CDR2: LNHDA, SQIVND (reference sequence). CDR3 length: 15 residues. V dropped 7 bases and J dropped 9; count of bases not matched to a gene: 10.

The chain's CDR3 is CASSSDPGPQHF. The DNA of the CDR3 is TGTGCCAGCAGCTCGGATCCAGGGCCCCAGCATTTT. The J gene is TRBJ1-5, the V gene TRBV7-9; D ambiguous. The CDR3 is 12 amino acids. V lost 4 bases and J 9 bases, leaving 10 bases between the germline ends. Per the germline V gene, CDR1 is SEHNR and CDR2 is FQNEAQ (reference sequence).

V is TRBV2 and J is TRBJ2-4, with D possibly TRBD1 on 6 matching bases. Germline lookup yields CDR1 SNHLY and CDR2 FYNNEI. This CDR3 spans 15 amino acids. Trimming took 6 bases from V and 2 from J, leaving 14 bases between them. The CDR3 sequence is CASRVDRFTKNIQYF. DNA of the CDR3: TGTGCCAGCAGGGTAGACAGGTTCACCAAAAACATTCAGTACTTC. The entire variable domain, with the rest obtained from reference TRBV2 and TRBJ2-4, is as follows: EPEVTQTPSHQVTQMGQEVILRCVPISNHLYFYWYRQILGQKVEFLVSFYNNEISEKSEIFDDQFSVERPDGSNFTLKIRSTKLEDSAMYFCASRVDRFTKNIQYFGAGTRLSVL.

V usage is TRBV27 and J usage is TRBJ2-1; D may be TRBD1 (5 bases). This CDR3 contains 21 residues. V was trimmed by 2 bases and J by 4 bases, leaving 30 bases between them. Per the germline V gene, CDR1 is MNHEY and CDR2 is SMNVEV (reference sequence). In DNA form, the CDR3 reads TGTGCCAGCAGTTTACGACCCCGCCTTGGGTACCTTCAGGGTACATACAATGAGCAGTTCTTC. This codes for CASSLRPRLGYLQGTYNEQFF.

V and J are TRBV7-9 and TRBJ1-1; no firm D call. The CDR3 sequence is 14 residues long. Trimming pared 6 bases from V and 1 base from J, leaving 12 bases between. Germline CDR1 and CDR2: SEHNR and FQNEAQ (reference sequence). In DNA, the CDR3 is TGTGCCAGCAGTTCTAATCGGTGGAACACTGAAGCTTTCTTT. It yields the protein CASSSNRWNTEAFF.

This chain uses TRBV14 with TRBJ2-2; the D is unclear. From germline, CDR1 is SGHDN and CDR2 FVKESK. Trimming took off 1 base at V and 6 bases at J, with 12 bases between the two ends. The CDR3 is 15 amino acids. This CDR3 reads CASSQVAPGPGELFF. CDR3 DNA sequence: TGTGCCAGCAGCCAAGTTGCCCCCGGCCCCGGGGAGCTGTTTTTT. Full variable domain (missing parts from reference TRBV14 and TRBJ2-2): EAGVTQFPSHSVIEKGQTVTLRCDPISGHDNLYWYRRVMGKEIKFLLHFVKESKQDESGMPNNRFLAERTGGTYSTLKVQPAELEDSGVYFCASSQVAPGPGELFFGEGSRLTVL.

The chain employs TRBV11-2 and TRBJ2-5; 8 bases are a match to TRBD1. The germline gives CDR1 SGHAT, CDR2 FQNNGV. After removal of 5 bases from V and 5 bases from J, the junction contained 10 bases not matched to a gene. There are 15 residues in the CDR3. The CDR3 region has the DNA TGTGCCAGCAGCCCAGGACAGGGAGGAGGGGAGACCCAGTACTTC. Translation gives CASSPGQGGGETQYF.

The rearrangement links TRBV4-1 to TRBJ2-3, with 9 bases matching TRBD2. The CDR3 is made up of 15 amino acids. CDR1 and CDR2 from the germline V gene are MGHRA and YSYEKL. Unmatched junction bases numbered 10, after V lost 6 bases and J lost 6 bases. CDR3 DNA: TGCGCCAGCAGGAGTAGCGGGAGTCCCGAGGATACGCAGTATTTT. Translating it yields CASRSSGSPEDTQYF.

This clone turned up a few times. The V gene is TRBV18, the J gene TRBJ2-1; either TRBD1 or TRBD2 may fit D (5 bases each). Germline CDR1 KGHSH, CDR2 LQKENI. Trimming cost V 6 bases and J 7 bases, with 13 bases left between them. The CDR3 totals 13 residues. The CDR3 loop is CASSDSGLNEQFF. The CDR3 DNA reads TGTGCCAGCTCGGACTCAGGGTTAAATGAGCAGTTCTTC.

This clone was counted between two and nine times. The J gene is TRBJ2-1, the V gene TRBV29-1; D is perhaps TRBD2 (5 bases). The ends were cut back, 7 bases at V and 0 bases at J, with 19 bases in the middle. Germline V gene lookup returns CDR1 SQVTM and CDR2 ANQGSEA. The CDR3 totals 16 residues. The CDR3 spells CSEKAAALRSYNEQFF. The CDR3 region has the DNA TGCAGCGAGAAAGCGGCGGCCCTCCGCTCCTACAATGAGCAGTTCTTC.

This clone was seen a few times. For the CDR3, the DNA is TGTGCCAGCAGAGAGGACAGGGGGAATTACAATGAGCAGTTCTTC. Protein product: CASREDRGNYNEQFF. The chain employs TRBV2 and TRBJ2-1, with TRBD1 identical over 10 bases. The CDR3 runs to 15 residues. With 6 bases clipped from V and 4 bases from J, the junction kept 6 bases outside the gene matches. Germline CDR1 is SNHLY and CDR2 is FYNNEI.

This chain uses TRBV30 with TRBJ1-4; D may be TRBD1 (5 bases). The CDR3 is made up of 14 amino acids. The V end lost 2 bases, the J end lost 8 bases, and 15 bases lay between the germline ends. Germline V lookup: CDR1 GTSNPN, CDR2 SVGIG (reference sequence). The CDR3 is CAWSLRVLGEKLFF. In DNA form, the CDR3 reads TGTGCCTGGAGTCTCAGGGTGCTCGGGGAAAAACTGTTTTTT.